A single sample is the source of the 27 T cell receptor beta chains below, sequenced in a study of shared clonotypes between healthy human individuals. Using immunoSEQ multiplex PCR, the repertoire was profiled, and TCRdb retains in-frame clones only, with some absent. Here the sample spans roughly 510,000 clones, 60% to 80% being singletons. Sequencing was done on a sample of PBMCs. The receptors stem from a woman in her 40s in good health. Some clones in this sample may be carry-over from other donors' samples.

The V and J genes are TRBV7-8 and TRBJ2-7; 9 positions agree with TRBD2. From germline, CDR1 is SGHVS and CDR2 FQNEAQ. This CDR3 has 15 amino acids. With 3 bases clipped from V and 1 base from J, the junction kept 4 bases outside the gene matches. The CDR3 here is CASSFSAGGSYEQYF. The CDR3 region has the DNA TGTGCCAGCAGCTTTTCAGCGGGAGGATCCTACGAGCAGTACTTC.

In its sample, this clone was seen many times. The genes are TRBV7-2 and TRBJ2-2; D is uncertain. Trimming stripped 3 bases from V and 6 bases from J, with 8 bases between. Per germline, CDR1 SGHTA and CDR2 FQGNSA. CDR3 size: 13 residues. CDR3 region: CASSFKRSGELFF. CDR3 bases: TGTGCCAGCAGCTTTAAAAGGTCCGGGGAGCTGTTTTTT.

This chain joins TRBV20-1 and TRBJ2-5; TRBD2 aligns across 7 bases. Trimming cost V 3 bases and J 5 bases; bases outside gene matches: 0. CDR1 and CDR2 (germline): DFQATT, SNEGSKA (reference sequence). The CDR3 covers 11 residues. CDR3 loop: CSASGRETQYF. DNA of the CDR3: TGCAGTGCTAGCGGGAGGGAGACCCAGTACTTC.

The chain joins TRBV5-5 to TRBJ2-7; D not certain. The germline CDR1 and CDR2 sequences are SGHKS and YYEKEE (reference sequence). Trimming pared 3 bases from V and 5 bases from J, leaving 9 bases between. The CDR3 totals 12 residues. The CDR3 here is CASSSRRNEQYF. As DNA, the CDR3 is TGTGCCAGCAGCTCCCGGCGGAACGAGCAGTACTTC. The variable domain in full, completed from reference TRBV5-5 and TRBJ2-7, reads DAGVTQSPTHLIKTRGQQVTLRCSPISGHKSVSWYQQVLGQGPQFIFQYYEKEERGRGNFPDRFSARQFPNYSSELNVNALLLGDSALYLCASSSRRNEQYFGPGTRLTVT.

CDR3 DNA: TGTGCCAGCAGCAGGACAGAATCGTACGAGCAGTACTTC. It translates to CASSRTESYEQYF. This sequence joins TRBV11-2 and TRBJ2-7; maybe TRBD1 (6 bases). Germline values: CDR1 SGHAT, CDR2 FQNNGV. V shed 5 bases and J shed 4 bases, with 12 bases lying between them. The CDR3 length is 13 residues.

A few counts support this clone. The V gene is TRBV29-1, the J gene TRBJ1-1; 7 bases are a match to TRBD1. This CDR3 comprises 14 residues. The V segment lost 7 bases and the J segment 4 bases; nucleotides outside the gene matches: 12. CDR1 is SQVTM and CDR2 is ANQGSEA in the germline V gene. CDR3 protein: CSAKPQGGSTEAFF. The CDR3 nucleotides read TGCAGCGCCAAGCCCCAGGGGGGGAGCACTGAAGCTTTCTTT.

The chain carries TRBV18 and TRBJ1-1, with 11 bases aligning to TRBD1. CDR3 length: 15 amino acids. The germline CDR1 and CDR2 sequences are KGHSH and LQKENI. V was clipped by 2 bases and J by 6 bases; unmatched bases: 5. This CDR3 reads CASSPRGQGASEAFF. The CDR3 nucleotides are TGTGCCAGCTCACCAAGAGGACAGGGGGCGTCTGAAGCTTTCTTT.

As concerns this clone: A read error likely explains this, since a far larger clone differs by one base. V is TRBV6-4 and J is TRBJ1-1; D is ambiguous. Per the germline V gene, CDR1 is MRHNA and CDR2 is SNTAGT. This CDR3 contains 13 residues. Written as DNA, the CDR3 is TGTGCCGGCAGTCCCACAGAGAACACTGAAGCTTTCTTT. This encodes CAGSPTENTEAFF.

The chain recombines TRBV6-5 with TRBJ1-2; no reliable D call. Germline loops: CDR1 MNHEY, CDR2 SVGAGI. Trimming took 0 bases from V and 8 from J, leaving 13 bases between them. The CDR3 runs 14 residues. The chain's CDR3 is CASSYSEIGLGYTF. DNA of the CDR3: TGTGCCAGCAGTTACTCAGAGATTGGTCTCGGCTACACCTTC.

The rearrangement joins TRBV19 to TRBJ1-2; TRBD1 is a possible D gene (5 bases). Germline CDR1 and CDR2: LNHDA and SQIVND (reference sequence). V lost 3 bases, J lost 8 bases, and 13 bases lay in between. The CDR3 consists of 13 residues. The CDR3 reads CASSIQGEGGYTF. The CDR3 DNA is TGTGCCAGTAGTATCCAGGGAGAGGGCGGCTACACCTTC. The complete variable domain, with remaining parts taken from reference TRBV19 and TRBJ1-2, reads DGGITQSPKYLFRKEGQNVTLSCEQNLNHDAMYWYRQDPGQGLRLIYYSQIVNDFQKGDIAEGYSVSREKKESFPLTVTSAQKNPTAFYLCASSIQGEGGYTFGSGTRLTVV.

This clone showed up just a few times. The rearrangement links TRBV18 to TRBJ2-1; tentative D call: TRBD2 (5 bases). Trimming removed 0 bases from V and 5 bases from J, with 11 bases in between. CDR3 size: 15 residues. Germline values: CDR1 KGHSH, CDR2 LQKENI. The CDR3 reads CASSPPVASHNEQFF. CDR3 DNA: TGTGCCAGCTCACCACCGGTAGCGTCCCACAATGAGCAGTTCTTC.

The chain has TRBV7-2 and TRBJ1-1, with D unclear. Trimming pared 2 bases from V and 5 bases from J, leaving 12 bases between. Germline CDR1 reads SGHTA; CDR2 reads FQGNSA. This CDR3 has 14 residues. The CDR3 nucleotides are TGTGCCAGCAGCTTATTCGGGGTGGTTACTGAAGCTTTCTTT. Protein: CASSLFGVVTEAFF. The full variable domain, rest sourced from reference TRBV7-2 and TRBJ1-1, is GAGVSQSPSNKVTEKGKDVELRCDPISGHTALYWYRQSLGQGLEFLIYFQGNSAPDKSGLPSDRFSAERTGGSVSTLTIQRTQQEDSAVYLCASSLFGVVTEAFFGQGTRLTVV.

The chain couples TRBV6-1 to TRBJ2-5; weak D call: TRBD1 (5 bases). The DNA end lines up better with TRBJ2-7; the J call may be wrong. This CDR3 is 15 amino acids long. Germline lookup yields CDR1 MNHNS and CDR2 SASEGT. CDR3 in amino acids: CASSESPGQGYEQYF. The CDR3 DNA reads as TGTGCCAGCAGTGAATCACCTGGGCAGGGCTACGAGCAGTACTTC.

The chain carries TRBV9 and TRBJ2-1; the match to TRBD2 covers 10 bases. CDR3 length: 15 residues. Per the germline V gene, CDR1 is SGDLS and CDR2 is YYNGEE. With 7 bases clipped from V and 6 bases from J, the junction kept 10 bases outside the gene matches. CDR3 nucleotide sequence: TGTGCCAGCCGCCCCCCCGGACTAGCGGCCAATGAGCAGTTCTTC. Translation gives CASRPPGLAANEQFF.

V gene TRBV4-2 combines with J gene TRBJ1-3, with D perhaps matching TRBD1 (6 bases). This CDR3 comprises 15 residues. CDR1 LGHNA and CDR2 YNFKEQ come from the germline V gene. Trimming stripped 6 bases from V and 0 bases from J, with 12 bases between. DNA for the CDR3: TGTGCCAGCAGGGCCGGGGGCGACTCTGGAAACACCATATATTTT. Protein sequence: CASRAGGDSGNTIYF.

The chain has TRBV4-1 and TRBJ2-2; D is undetermined. The CDR3 spans 16 residues. V was clipped by 2 bases and J by 6 bases, with 16 bases between them. From germline, CDR1 is MGHRA and CDR2 YSYEKL. Written as DNA, the CDR3 is TGCGCCAGCAGCCAAAGCCCTAAGCGTGGGTCCGGGGAGCTGTTTTTT. It codes for CASSQSPKRGSGELFF.

CDR3 sequence reads: CASSPGQGLADTQYF. CDR3 DNA sequence: TGTGCCAGCTCACCAGGGCAGGGGCTCGCAGATACGCAGTATTTT. The chain is built from TRBV18 and TRBJ2-3, with D tentatively TRBD1 (6 bases). Germline V gives CDR1 KGHSH, CDR2 LQKENI. The CDR3 extends over 15 amino acids. With 2 bases removed from V and 4 bases from J, the gap between germline ends came to 13 bases.

The rearrangement joins TRBV2 to TRBJ2-2; 11 bases match TRBD2. The CDR3 sequence is 15 residues long. Trimming at V came to 4 bases and at J to 5 bases, leaving 3 bases not matched to a gene. In germline, CDR1 is SNHLY, CDR2 FYNNEI. DNA of the CDR3: TGTGCCAGCAGTGCCCTAGCGGGAGGAACCGGGGAGCTGTTTTTT. Protein product: CASSALAGGTGELFF.

Points on this clone: A far larger clone is one nucleotide away, so this likely arose from a read error. The chain carries TRBV6-6 and TRBJ1-6; D is unclear. The CDR3 covers 14 residues. Germline V CDR1 and CDR2: MNHNY, SVGAGI (reference sequence). The CDR3 loop is CASGYEAGGSPLHF. The CDR3 nucleotides are TGTGCCAGCGGTTACGAGGCAGGCGGTTCACCCCTCCACTTT.

The CDR3 is CASSFRDNEQFF. The DNA for the CDR3 is TGTGCCAGCAGTTTTCGGGACAATGAGCAGTTCTTC. The chain carries TRBV28 and TRBJ2-1; no clear D. V lost 3 bases and J lost 5, with 5 bases in between. The germline V gene encodes CDR1 MDHEN and CDR2 SYDVKM. The CDR3 sequence is 12 residues long.

The V gene is TRBV10-3, the J gene TRBJ2-5, with unresolved D. The DNA matches TRBJ2-7 better at its end, which makes the J call doubtful. This CDR3 contains 12 residues. In germline, CDR1 is ENHRY, CDR2 SYGVKD. This chain's CDR3 is CAISESSYEQYF. The DNA of the CDR3 is TGTGCCATCAGTGAAAGCTCCTACGAGCAGTACTTC.

The rearrangement uses TRBV28 and TRBJ1-5, with D unresolved. CDR3 length: 11 amino acids. V was trimmed by 2 bases and J by 6 bases, leaving 2 bases between them. From germline, CDR1 is MDHEN and CDR2 SYDVKM. Here the CDR3 reads CASSLTQPQHF. CDR3 DNA: TGTGCCAGCAGTTTAACTCAGCCCCAGCATTTT.

The rearrangement uses TRBV5-6 and TRBJ2-3; 8 nucleotides match TRBD1. The germline V gene encodes CDR1 SGHDT and CDR2 YYEEEE. This CDR3 has 16 residues. V lost 0 bases and J lost 2; bases outside the gene matches: 5. CDR3 DNA sequence: TGTGCCAGCAGCTTGGTTGTGACAGGGGTCACAGATACGCAGTATTTT. This gives the protein CASSLVVTGVTDTQYF.

The CDR3 bases are TGTGCCAGCAGTAAATACAGGGACAGGGGTGCCGGCTACACCTTC. It translates to CASSKYRDRGAGYTF. This rearrangement joins TRBV28 to TRBJ1-2, with 10 bases lining up with TRBD1. V shed 5 bases and J 8 bases; nucleotides not matched to a gene: 11. The V gene's germline CDR1 is MDHEN and CDR2 SYDVKM. The CDR3 has 15 residues.

The chain is built from TRBV5-6 and TRBJ2-5; no clear D gene. CDR1 and CDR2 (germline): SGHDT, YYEEEE. The CDR3 totals 15 residues. V shed 1 base and J shed 2 bases, with 12 bases lying between them. CDR3 sequence reads: CASSLLGAMQETQYF. The DNA of the CDR3 is TGTGCCAGCAGCTTGTTGGGTGCGATGCAAGAGACCCAGTACTTC. Based on the CDR3 plus reference TRBV5-6 and TRBJ2-5, the full variable domain is DAGVTQSPTHLIKTRGQQVTLRCSPKSGHDTVSWYQQALGQGPQFIFQYYEEEERQRGNFPDRFSGHQFPNYSSELNVNALLLGDSALYLCASSLLGAMQETQYFGPGTRLLVL.

The J gene is TRBJ2-7, the V gene TRBV10-1, with 7 bases that match TRBD2. CDR1 and CDR2 from the germline V gene are WNHNN and SYGVQD (reference sequence). The CDR3 runs 13 residues. V shed 3 bases and J 3 bases; nucleotides not matched to a gene: 2. CDR3 DNA: TGCGCCAGCAGTGATGGGGGGGTCTACGAGCAGTACTTC. Translated, it gives CASSDGGVYEQYF.

The chain employs TRBV6-1 and TRBJ2-5, with no clear D. Per the germline V gene, CDR1 is MNHNS and CDR2 is SASEGT. The V end lost 4 bases, the J end lost 2 bases, and 8 bases lay between the germline ends. The CDR3 contains 13 residues. The CDR3 DNA sequence: TGTGCCAGCAGTGGGAACAGACAAGAGACCCAGTACTTC. It codes for CASSGNRQETQYF.